These 24 T cell receptor beta chains share one sample of origin, sequenced in a study of blood T cell repertoires in COVID-19. Sequenced by immunoSEQ multiplex PCR; TCRdb stores in-frame clones only, minus some. The sample holds around 99,000 clones, about 89% seen once. Sequencing input: peripheral blood. These receptors were collected from a middle-aged man with active or convalescent COVID-19.

This clone occurred a few times. The chain recombines TRBV4-1 with TRBJ2-2, with 7 bases matching TRBD1. The ends lost 3 bases at V and 6 bases at J; junction bases unmatched: 7. This CDR3 has 15 residues. Germline CDR1 is MGHRA and CDR2 is YSYEKL. This CDR3 reads CASSQSDRASGELFF. CDR3 bases: TGCGCCAGCAGCCAGAGCGACAGGGCCTCCGGGGAGCTGTTTTTT.

This clone was counted only a few times. The chain is built from TRBV6-1 and TRBJ2-6; D unclear. V was cut by 4 bases and J by 0 bases, with 19 bases left in between. CDR1 and CDR2 from the germline V gene are MNHNS and SASEGT. The CDR3 extends over 19 amino acids. The CDR3 here is CASSVGAHSASSGANVLTF. CDR3 coding DNA: TGTGCCAGCAGTGTGGGCGCACACAGTGCGTCCTCTGGGGCCAACGTCCTGACTTTC.

V gene TRBV25-1 combines with J gene TRBJ2-3; the D gene is possibly TRBD2 (6 bases). The V gene lost 5 bases and the J gene lost 3 bases, with 12 bases spanning the gap. The CDR3 totals 14 residues. Germline V lookup: CDR1 MGHDK, CDR2 SYGVNS. The DNA for the CDR3 is TGTGCCAGCAGTCTAGGGACTCCTACAGATACGCAGTATTTT. Translated, it gives CASSLGTPTDTQYF. The full variable domain, completed using reference TRBV25-1 and TRBJ2-3, is EADIYQTPRYLVIGTGKKITLECSQTMGHDKMYWYQQDPGMELHLIHYSYGVNSTEKGDLSSESTVSRIRTEHFPLTLESARPSHTSQYLCASSLGTPTDTQYFGPGTRLTVL.

V usage is TRBV7-2 and J usage is TRBJ1-1; D perhaps matches TRBD1 (5 bases). This CDR3 has 14 amino acids. Germline CDR1 is SGHTA and CDR2 is FQGNSA. V was cut by 4 bases and J by 1 base, with 10 bases left in between. The CDR3 sequence: CASSSNQGNTEAFF. The CDR3, as DNA: TGTGCCAGCAGCTCCAACCAGGGGAACACTGAAGCTTTCTTT.

V usage is TRBV30 and J usage is TRBJ1-4, with 8 bases matching TRBD1. Germline values: CDR1 GTSNPN, CDR2 SVGIG (reference sequence). Germline trimming cut 3 bases from V and 8 bases from J; bases unmatched to any gene: 5. CDR3 length equals 13 residues. DNA of the CDR3: TGTGCCTGGAGGGAGACAGGGGTCGAAAAACTGTTTTTT. It translates to CAWRETGVEKLFF.

The rearrangement links TRBV2 to TRBJ1-1; D unresolved. The CDR3 extends over 15 amino acids. V dropped 4 bases and J dropped 4 bases, with 16 bases sitting between them. The V gene's germline CDR1 is SNHLY and CDR2 FYNNEI. CDR3 loop: CASSALGYRGTEAFF. CDR3 bases: TGTGCCAGCAGTGCGTTAGGGTACCGGGGCACTGAAGCTTTCTTT.

The V and J genes are TRBV24-1 and TRBJ2-3; 7 bases match TRBD1. The CDR3 runs 14 residues. CDR1 and CDR2 from the germline V gene are KGHDR and SFDVKD. V lost 7 bases, J lost 0 bases, and 3 bases stayed unmatched. The CDR3 reads CATRRDSSTDTQYF. Here the CDR3 DNA reads TGTGCCACCAGAAGGGACAGCAGCACAGATACGCAGTATTTT.

V is TRBV28 and J is TRBJ1-5, with D unresolved. Germline V lookup: CDR1 MDHEN, CDR2 SYDVKM. V was shortened by 7 bases and J by 2 bases, with 18 bases between the two germline ends. The length of the CDR3 is 16 residues. The CDR3: CASTAIGGGRNQPQHF. The DNA for the CDR3 is TGTGCCAGCACCGCCATCGGCGGAGGGCGCAATCAGCCCCAGCATTTT.

This clone has only one observation. The chain is built from TRBV5-1 and TRBJ1-2; unclear D gene. This CDR3 has 14 amino acids. V lost 7 bases to trimming and J lost 5 bases, with 18 bases between them. Germline values: CDR1 SGHRS, CDR2 YFSETQ. CDR3 DNA: TGCGCCAGCCGGCAAACATATAGACTTTATGGCTACACCTTC. Translated: CASRQTYRLYGYTF.

The rearrangement links TRBV28 to TRBJ2-1; possibly TRBD2 for D (6 bases). Germline V gene lookup returns CDR1 MDHEN and CDR2 SYDVKM. Between the trimmed V and J ends, which lost 4 bases and 4 bases, there was a span of 11 bases. CDR3 length: 14 residues. CDR3 loop: CASSSPDYYNEQFF. Written as DNA, the CDR3 is TGTGCCAGCAGTTCCCCGGACTATTACAATGAGCAGTTCTTC.

CDR3 in amino acids: CASSLFGGSYGYTF. The CDR3 region has the DNA TGTGCCAGCAGTTTATTCGGGGGGAGCTATGGCTACACCTTC. The chain employs TRBV27 and TRBJ1-2, with D perhaps TRBD1 (5 bases). V was clipped by 1 base and J by 4 bases, with 10 bases between them. The germline gives CDR1 MNHEY, CDR2 SMNVEV (reference sequence). This CDR3 region has 14 residues.

This chain uses TRBV6-5 with TRBJ1-1; maybe TRBD1 (6 bases). Trimming took off 6 bases at V and 7 bases at J, with 12 bases between the two ends. The CDR3 extends over 12 amino acids. From germline, CDR1 is MNHEY and CDR2 SVGAGI. For the CDR3, the DNA is TGTGCCAGCAGGATTGGGGGCAGTGAAGCTTTCTTT. This sequence encodes CASRIGGSEAFF.

CDR3 DNA: TGTGCCAGCAGCCTTATCCCAGGGGGCACGGAGACCCAGTACTTC. It encodes CASSLIPGGTETQYF. The chain carries TRBV6-2 or TRBV6-3 and TRBJ2-5; 8 bases line up with TRBD1. The CDR3 has 15 residues. Per germline, CDR1 MNHEY and CDR2 SVGEGT. J gave up 5 bases and V 6 bases, and 11 bases lay outside the gene matches.

V usage is TRBV25-1 and J usage is TRBJ2-5; 12 bases match TRBD1. Germline CDR1 MGHDK, CDR2 SYGVNS. This CDR3 region has 17 residues. J gave up 5 bases and V 7 bases, and 14 bases lay outside the gene matches. CDR3 DNA: TGTGCCAGCACTCCCTCAGGGGGACAGGGGGCGCCTGAGACCCAGTACTTC. Translating it yields CASTPSGGQGAPETQYF.

This chain joins TRBV9 and TRBJ2-3; the match to TRBD2 covers 10 bases. Per germline, CDR1 SGDLS and CDR2 YYNGEE. Losses at the gene ends were 2 bases for V and 6 bases for J; bases not matched to a gene: 12. This CDR3 spans 17 amino acids. Here the CDR3 reads CASSVVPSGREWDTQYF. In DNA form, the CDR3 reads TGTGCCAGCAGCGTTGTACCTAGCGGGAGAGAGTGGGATACGCAGTATTTT. Combining the CDR3 with reference TRBV9 and TRBJ2-3 gives the whole variable domain DSGVTQTPKHLITATGQRVTLRCSPRSGDLSVYWYQQSLDQGLQFLIQYYNGEERAKGNILERFSAQQFPDLHSELNLSSLELGDSALYFCASSVVPSGREWDTQYFGPGTRLTVL.

The chain carries TRBV28 and TRBJ1-5; TRBD1 is a possible D gene (6 bases). The CDR3 extends over 13 amino acids. In germline, CDR1 is MDHEN, CDR2 SYDVKM. V lost 11 bases and J lost 1, with 12 bases in between. CDR3: CAHRVLSNQPQHF. DNA of the CDR3: TGTGCCCACAGGGTCCTAAGCAATCAGCCCCAGCATTTT.

This clone was found once. The chain links TRBV6-5 to TRBJ2-1; a possible D gene is TRBD2 (5 bases). The ends were cut back, 10 bases at V and 6 bases at J, with 16 bases in the middle. The CDR3 runs to 13 residues. The germline V gene has CDR1 MNHEY and CDR2 SVGAGI. CDR3: CAIHLPGSNEQFF. As DNA, the CDR3 is TGTGCCATCCATTTGCCGGGAAGCAATGAGCAGTTCTTC.

This chain links TRBV10-3 with TRBJ2-3, with TRBD2 matching over 14 bases. Per the germline V gene, CDR1 is ENHRY and CDR2 is SYGVKD. The junction had 16 bases not matched to a gene; V was cut back by 7 bases and J by 4 bases. The length of the CDR3 is 19 residues. The CDR3 region is CAITRGTSGSVRSADTQYF. The CDR3 region has the DNA TGTGCCATCACCCGAGGGACTAGCGGGAGTGTTAGGTCGGCAGATACGCAGTATTTT.

The chain carries TRBV6-2 or TRBV6-3 and TRBJ1-5, with 8 bases fitting TRBD1. Germline CDR1 and CDR2: MNHEY and SVGEGT. The CDR3 is 15 residues long. The trim removed 4 bases at V and 6 bases at J, leaving 8 bases unmatched. The CDR3 is CASSWSGGFGQPQHF. The CDR3 coding sequence is TGTGCCAGCAGTTGGTCAGGGGGCTTTGGTCAGCCCCAGCATTTT.

The chain recombines TRBV6-2 or TRBV6-3 with TRBJ2-2, with TRBD2 matching over 11 bases. Germline loops: CDR1 MNHEY, CDR2 SVGEGT. The trim removed 6 bases at V and 4 bases at J, leaving 10 bases unmatched. The CDR3 consists of 17 residues. The CDR3 protein is CASSHHGTSGFTGELFF. DNA for the CDR3: TGTGCCAGCAGCCACCACGGGACTAGCGGTTTCACCGGGGAGCTGTTTTTT.

The V call is TRBV14, the J call TRBJ1-3; no firm D call. The CDR3 length is 14 residues. Germline lookup yields CDR1 SGHDN and CDR2 FVKESK. Trimming stripped 5 bases from V and 6 bases from J, with 14 bases between. The CDR3 coding sequence is TGTGCCAGCAGCAGAGCTCTAGCCCAAAACACCATATATTTT. Amino acid sequence: CASSRALAQNTIYF.

The chain is built from TRBV6-1 and TRBJ2-1; no clear D gene. The CDR3 has 12 amino acids. Germline loops: CDR1 MNHNS, CDR2 SASEGT. The ends were cut back, 2 bases at V and 12 bases at J, with 11 bases in the middle. The CDR3 DNA is TGTGCCAGCAGTGAACAGTATTCCCGGCAGTTCTTC. Protein sequence: CASSEQYSRQFF.

V usage is TRBV30 and J usage is TRBJ1-1, with TRBD1 as a possible D gene (5 bases). The CDR3 loop spans 13 amino acids. With 3 bases removed from V and 7 bases from J, the gap between germline ends came to 15 bases. In germline, CDR1 is GTSNPN, CDR2 SVGIG (reference sequence). The CDR3 region has the DNA TGTGCCTGGAGCGCTGGACACCTAGTTGAAGCTTTCTTT. This encodes CAWSAGHLVEAFF.

J is TRBJ2-2 and V is TRBV5-1, with 9 nucleotides matching TRBD2. The junction had 11 bases not matched to a gene; V was cut back by 4 bases and J by 10 bases. The CDR3 is made up of 15 amino acids. Per the germline V gene, CDR1 is SGHRS and CDR2 is YFSETQ. The chain's CDR3 is CASSRGSGGQEELFF. The CDR3 nucleotides read TGCGCCAGCAGCCGGGGGAGCGGGGGGCAGGAGGAGCTGTTTTTT.